This entry lists 5 T cell receptor beta chains sequenced from one sample in a study of blood T cell repertoires in COVID-19. Produced via immunoSEQ multiplex PCR; TCRdb's table is partial and in-frame only. The data contain about 100,000 clones, approximately 86% of them singletons. The sequenced sample consisted of PBMCs or T cells enriched from blood (not recorded which). The origin of the receptors is a woman between 45 and 60 years old who had recovered from COVID-19.

The chain recombines TRBV3-1 (or the pseudogene TRBV3-2) with TRBJ2-7; D is possibly TRBD1 (5 bases). The germline V gene has CDR1 LGHDT and CDR2 YNNKEL (reference sequence). This CDR3 has 14 amino acids. V gave up 0 bases and J gave up 2 bases, with 8 bases separating them. The CDR3 DNA reads TGTGCCAGCAGCCAAGATCCAGGGCCCTACGAGCAGTACTTC. Translated: CASSQDPGPYEQYF.

The J gene is TRBJ2-1, the V gene TRBV7-3, with 15 bases that match TRBD2. The length of the CDR3 is 17 residues. Germline assignment: CDR1 SGHTA and CDR2 FQGTGA. V shed 1 base, J shed 7 bases, and the junction held 5 bases outside the gene matches. DNA for the CDR3: TGTGCCAGCAGCTTAAAAGTAGGACTAGCGGGGGGGAATGAGCAGTTCTTC. Translated: CASSLKVGLAGGNEQFF.

The chain couples TRBV18 to TRBJ1-5, with 7 bases that match TRBD1. After removal of 3 bases from V and 3 bases from J, the junction contained 2 bases not matched to a gene. The germline V gene has CDR1 KGHSH and CDR2 LQKENI. This CDR3 has 14 residues. The CDR3 spells CASSPGTDNQPQHF. CDR3 in DNA: TGTGCCAGCTCACCCGGGACAGACAATCAGCCCCAGCATTTT.

This rearrangement joins TRBV30 to TRBJ2-1; 8 nucleotides match TRBD2. With V trimmed by 1 base and J by 2 bases, 7 bases remained unmatched. Germline assignment: CDR1 GTSNPN and CDR2 SVGIG (reference sequence). This CDR3 has 16 residues. CDR3 bases: TGTGCCTGGAGTGAAAGCGGGGGCCTTCCCTACAATGAGCAGTTCTTC. It translates to CAWSESGGLPYNEQFF.

This rearrangement joins TRBV6-6 to TRBJ2-5; 9 bases agree with TRBD1. The ends lost 6 bases at V and 4 bases at J; junction bases unmatched: 0. This CDR3 is built from 12 residues. Germline V gene lookup returns CDR1 MNHNY and CDR2 SVGAGI (reference sequence). The CDR3 sequence: CASRDRGETQYF. The CDR3 coding sequence is TGTGCCAGCAGGGACAGGGGAGAGACCCAGTACTTC.